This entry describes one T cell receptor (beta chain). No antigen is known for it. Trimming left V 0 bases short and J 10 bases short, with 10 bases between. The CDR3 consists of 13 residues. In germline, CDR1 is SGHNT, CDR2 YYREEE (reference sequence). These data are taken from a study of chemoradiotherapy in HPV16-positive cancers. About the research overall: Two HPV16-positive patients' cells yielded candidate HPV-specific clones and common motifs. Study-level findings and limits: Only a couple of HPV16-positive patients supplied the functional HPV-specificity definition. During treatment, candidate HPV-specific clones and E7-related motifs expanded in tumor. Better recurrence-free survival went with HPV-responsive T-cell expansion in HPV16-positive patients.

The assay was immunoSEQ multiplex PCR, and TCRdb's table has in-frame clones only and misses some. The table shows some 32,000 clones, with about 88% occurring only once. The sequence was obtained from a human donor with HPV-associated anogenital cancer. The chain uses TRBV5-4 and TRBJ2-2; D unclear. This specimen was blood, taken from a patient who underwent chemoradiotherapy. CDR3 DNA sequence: TGTGCCAGCAGCTTGGCCGAGAAGAAGGAGCTGTTTTTT. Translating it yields CASSLAEKKELFF.